One and the same sample provided the 28 T cell receptor beta chains below, sequenced in a study of blood T cell repertoires in COVID-19. Sequenced by immunoSEQ multiplex PCR; TCRdb stores in-frame clones only, minus some. The top ten hold 10% of the sample, which has about 330,000 clones, about nine tenths seen once. Sequencing input: PBMCs or T cells enriched from blood (not recorded which). Receptors originate from a woman in her late teens or twenties who had recovered from COVID-19.

V gene TRBV6-6 combines with J gene TRBJ2-4; D is uncertain. Between the trimmed V and J ends, which lost 3 bases and 4 bases, there was a span of 7 bases. CDR1 and CDR2 from the germline V gene are MNHNY and SVGAGI (reference sequence). CDR3 size: 13 residues. CDR3 DNA sequence: TGTGCCAGCAGTTATGGAGAGAAAAACATTCAGTACTTC. This gives the protein CASSYGEKNIQYF.

The chain has TRBV7-9 and TRBJ1-4; D is unresolved. V was pared by 5 bases and J by 3 bases, with 7 bases between. Germline-derived CDR1 and CDR2 are SEHNR and FQNEAQ (reference sequence). The CDR3 has 13 amino acids. This CDR3 reads CASSTEANEKLFF. The DNA for the CDR3 is TGTGCCAGCAGCACCGAGGCTAATGAAAAACTGTTTTTT.

The count of this clone is one. The chain joins TRBV18 to TRBJ1-5; possibly TRBD1 for D (6 bases). The CDR3 runs to 14 residues. The germline V gene has CDR1 KGHSH and CDR2 LQKENI. With 5 bases removed from V and 3 bases from J, the gap between germline ends came to 11 bases. The chain's CDR3 is CASSFNRDNQPQHF. The CDR3 DNA follows: TGTGCCAGCTCATTCAACAGGGACAATCAGCCCCAGCATTTT.

The V gene is TRBV11-2, the J gene TRBJ2-2; 8 nucleotides agree with TRBD1. Per germline, CDR1 SGHAT and CDR2 FQNNGV. V was pared by 4 bases and J by 5 bases, with 9 bases of the junction left unmatched. This CDR3 spans 16 amino acids. Here the CDR3 reads CASSSPQGQVTGELFF. The CDR3 DNA reads TGTGCCAGCAGCTCGCCTCAGGGACAGGTGACCGGGGAGCTGTTTTTT.

V usage is TRBV27 and J usage is TRBJ1-1, with 8 bases aligning to TRBD1. This CDR3 has 16 residues. The V gene's germline CDR1 is MNHEY and CDR2 SMNVEV (reference sequence). V lost 5 bases and J lost 1; bases outside the gene matches: 9. The CDR3 is CASSASQGAQNTEAFF. The CDR3 DNA reads TGTGCCAGCAGTGCTTCTCAGGGGGCTCAGAACACTGAAGCTTTCTTT.

V gene TRBV4-1 combines with J gene TRBJ2-7; D unresolved. The CDR3 sequence is 13 residues long. Germline V lookup: CDR1 MGHRA, CDR2 YSYEKL. V was shortened by 3 bases and J by 6 bases, with 12 bases between the two germline ends. CDR3 in DNA: TGCGCCAGCAGCCAGATTGATGGGCGCGAGCAGTACTTC. Protein sequence: CASSQIDGREQYF.

This clone appeared a few times. The chain carries TRBV6-5 and TRBJ2-3; weak D call: TRBD2 (6 bases). CDR1 is MNHEY, CDR2 SVGAGI, per germline. V lost 0 bases to trimming and J lost 4 bases, with 11 bases between them. This CDR3 is built from 15 residues. This CDR3 is CASSYSSGVADTQYF. CDR3 sequence (DNA): TGTGCCAGCAGTTACTCGTCGGGAGTAGCAGATACGCAGTATTTT.

The chain is built from TRBV9 and TRBJ2-1; 8 nucleotides align to TRBD2. The CDR3 loop spans 15 amino acids. V lost 4 bases and J lost 7; bases outside the gene matches: 10. Germline CDR1 SGDLS, CDR2 YYNGEE. CDR3 coding DNA: TGTGCCAGCAGCCCAACCGGACTAGCTGTAAATGAGCAGTTCTTC. Translation gives CASSPTGLAVNEQFF.

The chain carries TRBV6-5 and TRBJ1-2; D call uncertain. From germline, CDR1 is MNHEY and CDR2 SVGAGI. V dropped 6 bases and J dropped 4 bases, with 15 bases sitting between them. CDR3 size: 14 residues. The DNA of the CDR3 is TGTGCCAGCAGCCCGACAAATTCAGTCTATGGCTACACCTTC. Protein product: CASSPTNSVYGYTF.

The chain uses TRBV18 and TRBJ1-1; 7 nucleotides match TRBD1. Per germline, CDR1 KGHSH and CDR2 LQKENI. This CDR3 contains 17 residues. The ends lost 0 bases at V and 0 bases at J; junction bases unmatched: 7. The CDR3 DNA follows: TGTGCCAGCTCACCACCTGTACAGGGGCACATGAACACTGAAGCTTTCTTT. Residues: CASSPPVQGHMNTEAFF.

This chain links TRBV27 with TRBJ2-7, with 8 bases matching TRBD2. Germline V gene data show CDR1 as MNHEY and CDR2 as SMNVEV (reference sequence). The CDR3 loop spans 15 amino acids. Germline trimming cut 2 bases from V and 4 bases from J; bases unmatched to any gene: 7. The DNA for the CDR3 is TGTGCCAGCAGTTTAAAGAGGACTAGCACTTACGAGCAGTACTTC. Translated: CASSLKRTSTYEQYF.

V gene TRBV7-3 combines with J gene TRBJ1-1; D is undetermined. The CDR3 consists of 13 residues. CDR1 is SGHTA, CDR2 FQGTGA, per germline. V was clipped by 5 bases and J by 2 bases, with 9 bases between them. CDR3 in DNA: TGTGCCAGCAGCCCTACGGTTAACACTGAAGCTTTCTTT. Protein sequence: CASSPTVNTEAFF. Full variable domain (missing parts from reference TRBV7-3 and TRBJ1-1): GAGVSQTPSNKVTEKGKYVELRCDPISGHTALYWYRQSLGQGPEFLIYFQGTGAADDSGLPNDRFFAVRPEGSVSTLKIQRTERGDSAVYLCASSPTVNTEAFFGQGTRLTVV.

This clone was counted a few times. CDR3 nucleotide sequence: TGTGCCAGCAGCCCGACAGACAGGGGGGACACTGAAGCTTTCTTT. Encoded protein: CASSPTDRGDTEAFF. The chain links TRBV9 to TRBJ1-1; 9 positions agree with TRBD1. The CDR3 loop spans 15 amino acids. After removal of 4 bases from V and 3 bases from J, the junction contained 7 bases not matched to a gene. Germline V gene sequence: CDR1 SGDLS, CDR2 YYNGEE.

A single count supports this clone. This chain links TRBV4-2 with TRBJ1-4, with D unresolved. CDR3 length: 13 residues. CDR1 and CDR2 (germline): LGHNA, YNFKEQ. V was cut by 4 bases and J by 12 bases, with 15 bases left in between. CDR3 nucleotide sequence: TGTGCCAGCAGCCCGACGGATGCGGAGGAACTGTTTTTT. It encodes CASSPTDAEELFF.

This chain joins TRBV3-1 (or the pseudogene TRBV3-2) and TRBJ1-4; no clear D gene. The germline gives CDR1 LGHDT, CDR2 YNNKEL (reference sequence). This CDR3 is 15 amino acids long. V was shortened by 0 bases and J by 4 bases, with 9 bases between the two germline ends. CDR3 coding DNA: TGTGCCAGCAGCCAAGATTCCGGGGTTAATGAAAAACTGTTTTTT. As protein: CASSQDSGVNEKLFF.

The rearrangement uses TRBV11-2 and TRBJ1-6; D remains unclear. The CDR3 runs to 15 residues. Between the trimmed V and J ends, which lost 0 bases and 7 bases, there was a span of 10 bases. Germline CDR1 is SGHAT and CDR2 is FQNNGV. The CDR3 DNA sequence: TGTGCCAGCAGCTTAGAGTCACAGACCAATTCACCCCTCCACTTT. It translates to CASSLESQTNSPLHF. Drawing the rest from reference TRBV11-2 and TRBJ1-6, the complete variable domain is EAGVAQSPRYKIIEKRQSVAFWCNPISGHATLYWYQQILGQGPKLLIQFQNNGVVDDSQLPKDRFSAERLKGVDSTLKIQPAKLEDSAVYLCASSLESQTNSPLHFGNGTRLTVT.

V usage is TRBV7-9 and J usage is TRBJ2-7; D is unresolved. CDR1 is SEHNR and CDR2 is FQNEAQ in the germline V gene (reference sequence). With 1 base removed from V and 2 bases from J, the gap between germline ends came to 18 bases. There are 17 residues in the CDR3. The CDR3 sequence: CASSLEPEPVLPYEQYF. CDR3 sequence (DNA): TGTGCCAGCAGCTTAGAACCGGAGCCCGTTCTTCCCTACGAGCAGTACTTC.

The chain uses TRBV30 and TRBJ1-2; 8 bases map to TRBD1. Germline CDR1 GTSNPN, CDR2 SVGIG (reference sequence). Trimming removed 0 bases from V and 7 bases from J; junction bases left unmatched: 7. CDR3 size: 14 residues. As DNA, the CDR3 is TGTGCCTGGAGTGTAACCCCCAGGGGGCTTGGCTACACCTTC. Its protein product is CAWSVTPRGLGYTF.

The CDR3 coding sequence is TGTGCCAGCAGCCAAGGGACAGGGGTTGGGGCCAACGTCCTGACTTTC. It specifies CASSQGTGVGANVLTF. The chain employs TRBV3-1 (or the pseudogene TRBV3-2) and TRBJ2-6, with 9 nucleotides matching TRBD1. V trimming: 1 base; J trimming: 3 bases; junction bases outside the gene matches: 1. The CDR3 is 16 amino acids. In germline, CDR1 is LGHDT, CDR2 YNNKEL (reference sequence).

The chain uses TRBV7-3 and TRBJ1-1, with TRBD1 matching over 9 bases. The trim removed 6 bases at V and 6 bases at J, leaving 11 bases unmatched. Germline CDR1 and CDR2: SGHTA and FQGTGA. This CDR3 has 15 amino acids. This chain's CDR3 is CASSSGTGRWAEAFF. The CDR3 DNA reads TGTGCCAGCAGTTCCGGGACAGGGAGGTGGGCTGAAGCTTTCTTT.

V and J are TRBV7-2 and TRBJ1-1; maybe TRBD1 (6 bases). Germline CDR1 and CDR2: SGHTA and FQGNSA. V lost 1 base, J lost 1 base, and 16 bases lay in between. The CDR3 has 17 residues. CDR3 nucleotides: TGTGCCAGCAGCTTAGACGTCGGCAGGGGAAAGAACACTGAAGCTTTCTTT. Its protein product is CASSLDVGRGKNTEAFF.

Worth noting for this clone: This specimen includes other DNA sequences encoding the same CDR3. The J gene is TRBJ1-6, the V gene TRBV6-5, with D possibly matching TRBD1 (5 bases). Trimming removed 3 bases from V and 1 base from J, with 10 bases in between. The germline V gene encodes CDR1 MNHEY and CDR2 SVGAGI. This CDR3 region has 16 residues. The CDR3 sequence is CASSYSGGSYNSPLHF. The CDR3, as DNA: TGTGCCAGCAGTTATTCCGGGGGGTCCTATAATTCACCCCTCCACTTT.

This chain links TRBV5-1 with TRBJ1-1; a weak D match, TRBD1 (6 bases). Deletions cut 2 bases from V and 0 bases from J, with 11 bases between. Per the germline V gene, CDR1 is SGHRS and CDR2 is YFSETQ. The CDR3 loop spans 15 amino acids. The CDR3 spells CASSFLTGLNTEAFF. CDR3 DNA: TGCGCCAGCAGCTTCCTTACAGGGCTGAACACTGAAGCTTTCTTT.

The J gene is TRBJ1-2, the V gene TRBV9; no definite D call. V was shortened by 1 base and J by 8 bases, with 15 bases between the two germline ends. CDR3 length equals 14 residues. Germline CDR1 and CDR2: SGDLS and YYNGEE. The chain's CDR3 is CASSVRLDVGGYTF. The CDR3 DNA reads TGTGCCAGCAGCGTAAGGCTGGATGTCGGGGGCTACACCTTC. Full variable domain (remainder filled in from reference TRBV9 and TRBJ1-2): DSGVTQTPKHLITATGQRVTLRCSPRSGDLSVYWYQQSLDQGLQFLIQYYNGEERAKGNILERFSAQQFPDLHSELNLSSLELGDSALYFCASSVRLDVGGYTFGSGTRLTVV.

J is TRBJ2-1 and V is TRBV28; TRBD1 matches 10 bases. Trimming at V came to 6 bases and at J to 3 bases, leaving 5 bases not matched to a gene. The CDR3 loop spans 15 amino acids. The germline CDR1 and CDR2 sequences are MDHEN and SYDVKM. The CDR3 DNA reads TGTGCCAGCAGCCTCGGGACAGGGGTCTACAATGAGCAGTTCTTC. Its protein is CASSLGTGVYNEQFF. The complete variable domain, with remaining parts taken from reference TRBV28 and TRBJ2-1, reads DVKVTQSSRYLVKRTGEKVFLECVQDMDHENMFWYRQDPGLGLRLIYFSYDVKMKEKGDIPEGYSVSREKKERFSLILESASTNQTSMYLCASSLGTGVYNEQFFGPGTRLTVL.

The rearrangement joins TRBV19 to TRBJ1-3; no clear D gene. This CDR3 comprises 16 residues. Between the trimmed V and J ends, which lost 3 bases and 0 bases, there was a span of 12 bases. CDR1 is LNHDA and CDR2 is SQIVND in the germline V gene (reference sequence). CDR3 sequence: CASSMTMARSGNTIYF. CDR3 in DNA: TGTGCCAGTAGTATGACTATGGCACGCTCTGGAAACACCATATATTTT.

The chain couples TRBV7-2 to TRBJ1-5, with D unclear. The V end lost 1 base, the J end lost 0 bases, and 13 bases lay between the germline ends. The CDR3 has 17 residues. The germline CDR1 and CDR2 sequences are SGHTA and FQGNSA. The CDR3 nucleotides read TGTGCCAGCAGCTTAGTGGGCAGCCCTAATAGCAATCAGCCCCAGCATTTT. This sequence encodes CASSLVGSPNSNQPQHF.

On this clone: The sample has other DNA sequences that encode this CDR3 too. J is TRBJ1-1 and V is TRBV19; TRBD1 matches 8 bases. Germline trimming cut 6 bases from V and 0 bases from J; bases unmatched to any gene: 6. The CDR3 contains 15 residues. Germline CDR1 and CDR2: LNHDA and SQIVND (reference sequence). DNA of the CDR3: TGTGCCAGTAGCCCCCGGACAGGGTTGAACACTGAAGCTTTCTTT. This codes for CASSPRTGLNTEAFF.